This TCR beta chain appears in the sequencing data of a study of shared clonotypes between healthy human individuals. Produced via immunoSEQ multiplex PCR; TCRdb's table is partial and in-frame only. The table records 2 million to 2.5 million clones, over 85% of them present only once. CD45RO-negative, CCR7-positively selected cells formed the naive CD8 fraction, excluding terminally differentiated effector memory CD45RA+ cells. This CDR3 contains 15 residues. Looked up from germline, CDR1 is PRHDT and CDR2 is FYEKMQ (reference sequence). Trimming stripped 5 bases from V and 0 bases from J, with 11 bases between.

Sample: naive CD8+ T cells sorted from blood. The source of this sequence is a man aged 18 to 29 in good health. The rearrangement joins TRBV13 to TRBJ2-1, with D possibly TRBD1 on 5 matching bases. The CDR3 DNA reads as TGTGCCAGCAGCCCCACAGGCCGCTCCTACAATGAGCAGTTCTTC. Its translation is CASSPTGRSYNEQFF.